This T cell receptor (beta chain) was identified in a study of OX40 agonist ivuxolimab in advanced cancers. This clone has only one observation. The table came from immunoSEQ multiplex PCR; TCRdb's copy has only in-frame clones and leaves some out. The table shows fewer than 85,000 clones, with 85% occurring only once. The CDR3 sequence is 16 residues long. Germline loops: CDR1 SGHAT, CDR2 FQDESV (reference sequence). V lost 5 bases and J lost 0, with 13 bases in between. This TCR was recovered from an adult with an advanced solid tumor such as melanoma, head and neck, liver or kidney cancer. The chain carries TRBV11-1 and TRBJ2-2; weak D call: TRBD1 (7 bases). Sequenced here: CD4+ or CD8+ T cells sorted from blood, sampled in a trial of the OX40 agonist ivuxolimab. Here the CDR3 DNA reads TGTGCCAGCAGCGCGGGACAGCAAGCGAACACCGGGGAGCTGTTTTTT. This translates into CASSAGQQANTGELFF. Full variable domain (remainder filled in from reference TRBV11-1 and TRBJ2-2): EAEVAQSPRYKITEKSQAVAFWCDPISGHATLYWYRQILGQGPELLVQFQDESVVDDSQLPKDRFSAERLKGVDSTLKIQPAELGDSAMYLCASSAGQQANTGELFFGEGSRLTVL.